This TCR beta chain was sequenced in a study of Tregs in tolerant kidney transplant recipients. Notes on the study in general: Antigen-driven expansion was suggested because donor-specific Tregs expanded more than all Tregs in tolerant patients. Changing PCR primers prevented nucleotide comparison between some patients' samples.

In the case of this clone: Its specificity is not known.

The CDR3 is 15 residues long. CDR1 and CDR2 (germline): SGHAT, FQNNGV. Trimming at V came to 1 base and at J to 8 bases, leaving 8 bases not matched to a gene. An overnight rest at 37°C with about 200 IU/ml IL-2 preceded regulatory T cell sorting from thawed PBMCs. Some clones are missing from TCRdb's copy, which holds only in-frame ones; the method was immunoSEQ multiplex PCR. The table lists roughly 15,000 clones, about four fifths of them singletons. This TCR came from a human donor who received a combined kidney and bone marrow transplant. The gene calls are TRBV11-2 and TRBJ2-1; 7 nucleotides line up with TRBD1. Sample: Tregs from blood, taken before the transplant. In DNA, the CDR3 is TGTGCCAGCAGCTTAGTGACAGGGCGAAGGGATGAGCAGTTCTTC. Translation gives CASSLVTGRRDEQFF.